Reported below is one TCR beta chain. What it recognizes is unknown. V was shortened by 5 bases and J by 3 bases, with 11 bases between the two germline ends. The germline CDR1 and CDR2 sequences are SSHAT and FNYEAQ (reference sequence). The CDR3 extends over 13 amino acids. These data belong to a study of CD8 T cells in ankylosing spondylitis. General study results and limits: The study looked at matched synovial fluid samples from ankylosing spondylitis patients. Disease-linked clones were reported to be significantly enriched there. One TCR beta motif, made up of roughly eight highly homologous variants, appeared characteristic of ankylosing spondylitis blood.

TCRdb reprocessed the 5' RACE reads with MiXCR, giving one entry per CDR3 protein. The sample gives some 140,000 distinct CDR3 sequences, roughly a sixth of which show up once; around a third is in the top ten. The sample taken for sequencing was blood, either unsorted or a sorted T cell fraction (not recorded which). The V and J genes are TRBV7-7 and TRBJ2-7; no reliable D call. The receptor comes from a male donor with ankylosing spondylitis. Here the CDR3 DNA reads TGTGCCAGCAGCCCCACTCCATTCTACGAGCAGTACTTC. This encodes CASSPTPFYEQYF.